This T cell receptor beta chain was documented in a study of Ad26.COV2.S vaccination and SARS-CoV-2 variants. Findings and limits, study-wide: Vaccinees showed greater spike-specific TCR breadth than placebo recipients. Breadth and depth estimates from TCRs may understate total T cell responses. Recipients of either vaccine or placebo displayed similar breadth of non-spike TCRs.

This clone was detected once. Its antigen is not identified. CDR1 and CDR2 (germline): SGHVS, FNYEAQ. Unmatched junction bases numbered 2, after V lost 1 base and J lost 0 bases. The CDR3 is 16 amino acids. Sequencing was performed with immunoSEQ multiplex PCR; in TCRdb, only in-frame clones are kept and a portion is missing. Of over 110,000 clones in the sample, roughly 85% were seen once. This sample comprised peripheral blood, obtained after recovery from COVID-19. The clonotype originates from a human donor who had recovered from COVID-19. The chain links TRBV7-6 to TRBJ2-2, with 7 bases identical to TRBD1. The CDR3 DNA sequence: TGTGCCAGCAGCTTAGAAGGGGGCGCGAACACCGGGGAGCTGTTTTTT. Translation gives CASSLEGGANTGELFF.